The clone carrying this T cell receptor beta chain has just one count. Its matching antigen is unknown. V lost 0 bases to trimming and J lost 4 bases, with 12 bases between them. Germline CDR1 and CDR2: SGHTA and FQGNSA. The CDR3 runs 16 residues. This specimen belongs to a study of neoadjuvant nivolumab and ipilimumab in lung cancer. Overall study: Patients got nivolumab 3 mg/kg on days 1, 15 and 29; combination added ipilimumab 1 mg/kg day 1. Regarding the study as a whole: Resected-tumor TCR richness correlated positively with pretherapy blood richness. Only two of four nivolumab-treated tumors gained richness and clonality by surgery.

Libraries were prepared by immunoSEQ multiplex PCR; TCRdb keeps only in-frame clonotypes and omits some of them. This table has roughly 30,000 clones, 75% to 95% appearing once. The sequence came from an adult with non-small cell lung cancer. The chain recombines TRBV7-2 with TRBJ2-2, with D maybe TRBD1 (6 bases). Sample: peripheral blood, taken after neoadjuvant nivolumab, alone or with ipilimumab, at or shortly before surgery. CDR3 sequence reads: CASSLATSGATGELFF. The CDR3 nucleotides read TGTGCCAGCAGCTTAGCTACCTCAGGGGCCACCGGGGAGCTGTTTTTT.